This TCR beta chain stems from a study of shared clonotypes between healthy human individuals. V was shortened by 1 base and J by 2 bases, with 12 bases between the two germline ends. The CDR3 extends over 15 amino acids. CDR1 and CDR2 from the germline V gene are SGHNT and YYREEE (reference sequence). In the case of this clone: Its antigen remains unidentified.

Regarding the study as a whole: Around 4.9% of naive CD4 clonotypes were shared across several donors. Larger estimated richness was generally seen in naive subsets than in memory subsets.

Every subset had its genomic DNA shared out evenly among several immunoSEQ plates. On sorted subsets, replicate PCRs used 150 to 250 ng DNA, or some 28,000 T cell genomes. The protocol was immunoSEQ multiplex PCR, while the TCRdb copy is restricted to in-frame clones and leaves out a portion. The data contain approximately 2,300,000 clones, just under 95% of them singletons. The source material was naive CD4+ T cells from PBMCs. Sample subset: CD45RA+ positively selected. The TCR originated in a young man in good health. Some clones in this sample may be carry-over from other donors' samples. The chain couples TRBV5-4 to TRBJ2-5; D assignment may be TRBD1 or TRBD2 (5 bases each). CDR3 protein: CASSLPGTVQETQYF. In DNA, the CDR3 is TGTGCCAGCAGCTTGCCCGGGACGGTTCAAGAGACCCAGTACTTC.